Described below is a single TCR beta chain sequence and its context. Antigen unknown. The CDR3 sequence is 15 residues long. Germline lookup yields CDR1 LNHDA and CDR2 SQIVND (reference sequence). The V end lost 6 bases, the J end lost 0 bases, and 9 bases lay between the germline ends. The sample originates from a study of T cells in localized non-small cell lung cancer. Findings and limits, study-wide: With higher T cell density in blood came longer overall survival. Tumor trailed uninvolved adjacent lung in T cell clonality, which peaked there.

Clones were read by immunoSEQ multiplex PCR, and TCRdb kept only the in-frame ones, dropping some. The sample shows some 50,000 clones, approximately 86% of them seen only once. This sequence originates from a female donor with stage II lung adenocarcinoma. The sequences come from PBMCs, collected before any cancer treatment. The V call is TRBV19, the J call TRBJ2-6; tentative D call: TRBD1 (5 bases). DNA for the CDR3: TGTGCCAGTAGCCCACAGGCCTCTGGGGCCAACGTCCTGACTTTC. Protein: CASSPQASGANVLTF.